This T cell receptor beta chain was identified in a study of radiotherapy plus CTLA-4 blockade in lung cancer. Study-level background: Among patients, approximately 17% showed objective responses, and approximately 31% had disease control. Study observations and caveats: Expansion of tumor-derived TCR clones was observed in blood after radiotherapy plus ipilimumab. It was early blood T cell clone dynamics, with interferon-beta, that reportedly best predicted response.

A remark on this clone: The antigen remains unidentified.

Trimming at V came to 5 bases and at J to 4 bases, leaving 5 bases not matched to a gene. The CDR3 has 14 residues. Germline V gene sequence: CDR1 SGHRS, CDR2 YFSETQ. Libraries were prepared by immunoSEQ multiplex PCR; TCRdb keeps only in-frame clonotypes and omits some of them. Found here are more than 75,000 clones, approximately 72% of them singletons; the top ten hold approximately 2.6%. The specimen was peripheral blood, collected from a patient treated with radiotherapy plus ipilimumab. The receptor's source is a human donor with non-small cell lung cancer who had a partial response to radiotherapy plus ipilimumab. Some clones in this sample may be carry-over from other donors' samples. This rearrangement joins TRBV5-1 to TRBJ2-3; TRBD2 matches at 9 bases. The CDR3 here is CASRKTSGPDTQYF. The CDR3 DNA sequence: TGCGCCAGCAGGAAAACTAGCGGGCCAGATACGCAGTATTTT.